This passage covers 30 T cell receptor beta chains from one sample sequenced in a study of beta chain features in type 1 diabetes. These receptors have no identified antigens. Findings and caveats of the study: There was a moderate but significant shortening of TCRB CDR3s in all four CD4+ subsets of Type 1 diabetes patients.

All of the isolated RNA was reverse transcribed, so expressed TCRB transcripts were sequenced. Sequencing was performed with immunoSEQ multiplex PCR; in TCRdb, only in-frame clones are kept and a portion is missing. The repertoire holds about 230,000 clones, with 15% to 20% as singletons. Sequencing input: naive CD4+ T cells from blood. Source of these receptors: a man aged 25 to 40 with type 1 diabetes.

This clone was picked up a small number of times. The rearrangement links TRBV7-9 to TRBJ2-7, with 12 bases aligning to TRBD2. The CDR3 is 14 amino acids. The V gene end was trimmed by 7 bases and the J gene end by 7 bases; junction bases not matched to a gene: 8. Germline loops: CDR1 SEHNR, CDR2 FQNEAQ (reference sequence). CDR3 sequence: CASNSGLAGREQYF. The CDR3, as DNA: TGTGCCAGCAACTCCGGACTAGCGGGACGGGAGCAGTACTTC.

There are a few counts of this clone. The gene calls are TRBV29-1 and TRBJ2-7, with TRBD1 identical over 10 bases. V shed 6 bases and J 0 bases; nucleotides not matched to a gene: 5. Germline loops: CDR1 SQVTM, CDR2 ANQGSEA. The CDR3 runs to 14 residues. The CDR3 region is CSVRTGGGSYEQYF. CDR3 sequence (DNA): TGCAGCGTAAGGACAGGGGGAGGCTCCTACGAGCAGTACTTC.

The V gene is TRBV9, the J gene TRBJ2-2; no reliable D call. CDR3 length: 14 residues. Germline assignment: CDR1 SGDLS and CDR2 YYNGEE. V shed 4 bases and J shed 6 bases, with 13 bases lying between them. The DNA for the CDR3 is TGTGCCAGCAGCCCTCAGATAGCAGCCGGGGAGCTGTTTTTT. The encoded protein is CASSPQIAAGELFF.

This clone was counted only a few times. The V call is TRBV7-3, the J call TRBJ2-1; 14 bases match TRBD2. The V segment lost 5 bases and the J segment 6 bases; nucleotides outside the gene matches: 6. CDR3 size: 16 residues. Germline values: CDR1 SGHTA, CDR2 FQGTGA. CDR3 in DNA: TGTGCCAGCAGCGGGACTAGCGGGAGTGGGGGCAATGAGCAGTTCTTC. Residues: CASSGTSGSGGNEQFF. Full variable domain (outside the CDR3, taken from reference TRBV7-3 and TRBJ2-1): GAGVSQTPSNKVTEKGKYVELRCDPISGHTALYWYRQSLGQGPEFLIYFQGTGAADDSGLPNDRFFAVRPEGSVSTLKIQRTERGDSAVYLCASSGTSGSGGNEQFFGPGTRLTVL.

The chain carries TRBV29-1 and TRBJ2-1; 10 bases are a match to TRBD2. Looked up from germline, CDR1 is SQVTM and CDR2 is ANQGSEA. The V segment lost 6 bases and the J segment 5 bases; nucleotides outside the gene matches: 4. There are 13 residues in the CDR3. In DNA, the CDR3 is TGCAGCGTCCAAGCGGGAGGGGACAATGAGCAGTTCTTC. This codes for CSVQAGGDNEQFF.

This sequence joins TRBV25-1 and TRBJ2-3; D not resolved. Germline V gives CDR1 MGHDK, CDR2 SYGVNS. The CDR3 covers 14 residues. The V end lost 2 bases, the J end lost 6 bases, and 12 bases lay between the germline ends. CDR3 amino acids: CASSEKVVSDTQYF. The CDR3, as DNA: TGTGCCAGCAGTGAAAAGGTTGTTTCGGATACGCAGTATTTT.

There are a few counts of this clone. The chain uses TRBV29-1 and TRBJ1-1; D is unclear. Trimming cost V 6 bases and J 0 bases, with 11 bases left between them. The CDR3 spans 13 residues. CDR1 is SQVTM, CDR2 ANQGSEA, per germline. The CDR3 coding sequence is TGCAGCGTCGTTGGGGTCTTGAACACTGAAGCTTTCTTT. Amino acid sequence: CSVVGVLNTEAFF.

This clone has a handful of counts. This chain uses TRBV29-1 with TRBJ2-1; perhaps TRBD1 as D (6 bases). The germline V gene encodes CDR1 SQVTM and CDR2 ANQGSEA. The CDR3 contains 11 residues. Trimming stripped 8 bases from V and 6 bases from J, with 11 bases between. The CDR3 protein is CSTGHPNEQFF. CDR3 coding DNA: TGCAGCACGGGACACCCCAATGAGCAGTTCTTC.

This clone was counted between two and nine times. The chain recombines TRBV7-3 with TRBJ1-2, with TRBD1 matching over 7 bases. After removal of 2 bases from V and 5 bases from J, the junction contained 5 bases not matched to a gene. This CDR3 is built from 14 residues. Per germline, CDR1 SGHTA and CDR2 FQGTGA. DNA for the CDR3: TGTGCCAGCAGCTTAGATTACAGGGGATATGGCTACACCTTC. Protein sequence: CASSLDYRGYGYTF.

This clone appeared a few times. The CDR3 DNA is TGTGCCAGCAGCCAAGACCTGGACAGATCCTACAATGAGCAGTTCTTC. Translating it yields CASSQDLDRSYNEQFF. J is TRBJ2-1 and V is TRBV14; D might be TRBD1 (6 bases). CDR1 and CDR2 (germline): SGHDN, FVKESK. The CDR3 spans 16 residues. With 0 bases removed from V and 1 base from J, the gap between germline ends came to 10 bases.

In DNA form, the CDR3 reads TGTGCCAGCAGCAAACAGGGGTACTTC. It is translated as CASSKQGYF. The rearrangement links TRBV21-1 to TRBJ2-5; TRBD1, as called in the table, went unchecked against the DNA. TRBV21-1 is a pseudogene. The length of the CDR3 is 9 residues.

The V gene is TRBV18, the J gene TRBJ2-3; D is unresolved. V was trimmed by 4 bases and J by 4 bases, leaving 18 bases between them. The CDR3 totals 16 residues. The germline CDR1 and CDR2 sequences are KGHSH and LQKENI. In DNA form, the CDR3 reads TGTGCCAGCTCACACAGATCTTCACCTCACGCAGATACGCAGTATTTT. It yields the protein CASSHRSSPHADTQYF.

This clone was observed a handful of times. The chain links TRBV29-1 to TRBJ2-2; no clear D gene. Germline CDR1 and CDR2: SQVTM and ANQGSEA. The ends were cut back, 4 bases at V and 7 bases at J, with 4 bases in the middle. This CDR3 region has 10 residues. The chain's CDR3 is CSVAGGELFF. Here the CDR3 DNA reads TGCAGCGTTGCCGGCGGGGAGCTGTTTTTT.

This clone was detected only a few times. V and J are TRBV7-9 and TRBJ1-1; TRBD1 matches 9 bases. CDR3 length equals 13 residues. The germline V gene has CDR1 SEHNR and CDR2 FQNEAQ (reference sequence). Germline trimming cut 7 bases from V and 5 bases from J; bases unmatched to any gene: 5. The CDR3 loop reads CASTVQGATEAFF. DNA of the CDR3: TGTGCCAGCACCGTACAGGGGGCGACTGAAGCTTTCTTT.

The V call is TRBV29-1, the J call TRBJ2-5; 8 bases agree with TRBD2. The CDR3 has 17 amino acids. Germline CDR1 is SQVTM and CDR2 is ANQGSEA. V was clipped by 7 bases and J by 5 bases; unmatched bases: 21. Here the CDR3 DNA reads TGCAGCGCGGGGGGATGGGGCTCAGCGGGAGTCCGTGAGACCCAGTACTTC. The encoded protein is CSAGGWGSAGVRETQYF.

The chain couples TRBV29-1 to TRBJ2-6; the D gene is possibly TRBD1 (5 bases). Germline loops: CDR1 SQVTM, CDR2 ANQGSEA. CDR3 length: 14 residues. V lost 5 bases and J 3 bases, leaving 11 bases between the germline ends. This chain's CDR3 is CSVLQGIGANVLTF. CDR3 coding DNA: TGCAGCGTTCTCCAGGGTATTGGGGCCAACGTCCTGACTTTC.

This clone was recorded a few times. This chain links TRBV6-5 with TRBJ2-1; D gene ambiguous. Germline loops: CDR1 MNHEY, CDR2 SVGAGI. V lost 10 bases and J 6 bases, leaving 7 bases between the germline ends. There are 10 residues in the CDR3. DNA for the CDR3: TGTGCCACCACCTTCAATGAGCAGTTCTTC. Translated, it gives CATTFNEQFF.

The rearrangement joins TRBV11-2 to TRBJ2-3; no definite D call. V lost 2 bases and J lost 1, with 7 bases in between. This CDR3 spans 14 amino acids. CDR1 and CDR2 from the germline V gene are SGHAT and FQNNGV. CDR3: CASSLQLGTDTQYF. In DNA form, the CDR3 reads TGTGCCAGCAGCTTACAGCTGGGCACAGATACGCAGTATTTT.

V and J are TRBV4-1 and TRBJ2-5; 11 bases agree with TRBD2. Trimming at V came to 3 bases and at J to 5 bases, leaving 14 bases not matched to a gene. Germline assignment: CDR1 MGHRA and CDR2 YSYEKL. The CDR3 length is 18 residues. In DNA form, the CDR3 reads TGCGCCAGCAGCCACATAAGAACCGGGACTAGCGGACCGGAGACCCAGTACTTC. Its protein product is CASSHIRTGTSGPETQYF.

In this sample, this clone turned up a few times. This chain links TRBV29-1 with TRBJ2-1, with D unresolved. Germline V lookup: CDR1 SQVTM, CDR2 ANQGSEA. Between the trimmed V and J ends, which lost 4 bases and 9 bases, there was a span of 7 bases. The CDR3 loop spans 10 amino acids. The CDR3: CSVAVVEQFF. The DNA of the CDR3 is TGCAGCGTTGCCGTGGTTGAGCAGTTCTTC.

This chain joins TRBV5-1 and TRBJ2-1, with D possibly TRBD1 on 5 matching bases. There are 13 residues in the CDR3. The ends were cut back, 1 base at V and 6 bases at J, with 8 bases in the middle. Germline lookup yields CDR1 SGHRS and CDR2 YFSETQ. This chain's CDR3 is CASSLMTANEQFF. CDR3 sequence (DNA): TGCGCCAGCAGCTTGATGACAGCCAATGAGCAGTTCTTC.

The rearrangement links TRBV2 to TRBJ2-1; D gene ambiguous. V gave up 6 bases and J gave up 6 bases, with 9 bases separating them. The CDR3 consists of 12 residues. CDR1 is SNHLY and CDR2 is FYNNEI in the germline V gene. The chain's CDR3 is CASRLLGNEQFF. The DNA of the CDR3 is TGTGCCAGCAGGCTCCTCGGCAATGAGCAGTTCTTC.

V and J are TRBV14 and TRBJ1-1, with 9 bases lining up with TRBD1. The CDR3 is made up of 16 amino acids. The ends lost 3 bases at V and 3 bases at J; junction bases unmatched: 8. CDR1 is SGHDN and CDR2 is FVKESK in the germline V gene. The CDR3 region has the DNA TGTGCCAGCAGCCAGGGCTGGGACAGGGTGGACACTGAAGCTTTCTTT. Its protein product is CASSQGWDRVDTEAFF.

V and J are TRBV5-6 and TRBJ2-7; D assignment may be TRBD1 or TRBD2 (5 bases each). The germline gives CDR1 SGHDT, CDR2 YYEEEE. The CDR3 length is 15 residues. The V end lost 4 bases, the J end lost 0 bases, and 14 bases lay between the germline ends. DNA of the CDR3: TGTGCCAGCAGCACTCCCCAGGGAGACTCCTACGAGCAGTACTTC. Amino acid sequence: CASSTPQGDSYEQYF.

This clone was recorded a few times. The V gene is TRBV7-9, the J gene TRBJ2-5, with 9 bases fitting TRBD1. Germline V gives CDR1 SEHNR, CDR2 FQNEAQ (reference sequence). The V segment lost 2 bases and the J segment 5 bases; nucleotides outside the gene matches: 9. The CDR3 has 16 amino acids. The CDR3 region is CASSLSGTGFVETQYF. The CDR3 coding sequence is TGTGCCAGCAGCTTATCCGGGACAGGGTTCGTCGAGACCCAGTACTTC.

The chain joins TRBV7-2 to TRBJ1-3; D is ambiguous. The germline V gene has CDR1 SGHTA and CDR2 FQGNSA. CDR3 length equals 13 residues. The V and J ends lost 5 bases and 4 bases respectively, with 9 bases between them. CDR3 DNA sequence: TGTGCCAGCAGCCGCCAGCCAGGAAACACCATATATTTT. Its translation is CASSRQPGNTIYF.

The chain recombines TRBV5-4 with TRBJ2-1; 8 nucleotides align to TRBD2. The CDR3 has 15 amino acids. Germline-derived CDR1 and CDR2 are SGHNT and YYREEE (reference sequence). The junction had 9 bases not matched to a gene; V was cut back by 4 bases and J by 6 bases. The DNA for the CDR3 is TGTGCCAGCAGCCCACTAGCGGTCGTCGGCAATGAGCAGTTCTTC. It is translated as CASSPLAVVGNEQFF.

Details on this clone: Other DNA variants within this sample encode the same CDR3. V gene TRBV9 combines with J gene TRBJ2-7, with 8 bases aligning to TRBD2. CDR1 and CDR2 (germline): SGDLS, YYNGEE. This CDR3 contains 15 residues. J was trimmed by 2 bases and V by 0 bases; bases with no gene match: 4. CDR3 amino acids: CASSVAGSGTYEQYF. The CDR3 DNA is TGTGCCAGCAGCGTAGCAGGTAGCGGGACCTACGAGCAGTACTTC.

The V and J genes are TRBV5-1 and TRBJ2-5; 8 nucleotides align to TRBD1. This CDR3 spans 13 amino acids. Germline CDR1 reads SGHRS; CDR2 reads YFSETQ. After removal of 4 bases from V and 5 bases from J, the junction contained 4 bases not matched to a gene. CDR3 amino acids: CASSLGQAETQYF. As DNA, the CDR3 is TGCGCCAGCAGCCTGGGACAGGCGGAGACCCAGTACTTC.

A note on this clone: The same CDR3 arises from other DNA sequences in this sample as well. The V gene is TRBV20-1, the J gene TRBJ1-2, with unresolved D. The CDR3 covers 10 residues. V shed 6 bases and J shed 2 bases, with 4 bases lying between them. Germline V gene data show CDR1 as DFQATT and CDR2 as SNEGSKA (reference sequence). CDR3 coding DNA: TGCAGTGCCACAAACTATGGCTACACCTTC. Protein sequence: CSATNYGYTF.